The clone carrying this T cell receptor (beta chain) is labeled medium-sized (0.01 to 0.1%). The sample comes from a study of blood T cell repertoires in COVID-19. As for the study in general: T cells, B-cell-depleted T cells, or PBMCs provided the cDNA or gDNA that served as material.

Sequenced by immunoSEQ multiplex PCR; TCRdb stores in-frame clones only, minus some. Of approximately 61,000 clones in the sample, approximately 79% were seen once. Source material: peripheral blood. The clonotype originates from a woman in her 70s with acute or convalescent COVID-19.

CDR3 bases: TGTGCCAGCAGCTTAGCGGCGGCGGAAAATTCACCCCTCCACTTT. It yields the protein CASSLAAAENSPLHF. V and J are TRBV7-9 and TRBJ1-6; D is ambiguous. V lost 0 bases to trimming and J lost 7 bases, with 10 bases between them. This CDR3 is built from 15 residues. The V gene's germline CDR1 is SEHNR and CDR2 FQNEAQ (reference sequence).